The following is a T cell receptor (beta chain) sequence with its context. The data are from a study of spatial heterogeneity in lung cancer. This sample's time point: sample taken at primary tumor resection. Unsorted whole RNA of tumor, nontumor lung or frozen PBMC was sequenced. Samples were donated by 72 untreated early-stage non-small cell lung cancer patients. Carried by each TCR cDNA molecule was a unique molecular identifier. One entry per CDR3 protein results from TCRdb running MiXCR on the 5' RACE reads. The data contain 90,000 or so distinct CDR3 sequences, roughly 10% of them singletons. Germline loops: CDR1 SGHTA, CDR2 FQGNSA. The V gene lost 0 bases and the J gene lost 1 base, with 20 bases spanning the gap. CDR3 length equals 19 residues.

This chain links TRBV7-2 with TRBJ2-3, with a possible D match to TRBD1 (6 bases). The receptor comes from a male donor with early-stage non-small cell lung cancer. The source was PBMCs, collected at surgery. This CDR3 is CASSLAGSFLAGGTDTQYF. In DNA form, the CDR3 reads TGTGCCAGCAGCTTAGCGGGTTCTTTCCTAGCAGGGGGCACAGATACGCAGTATTTT.